These 14 T cell receptor beta chains were sequenced from one sample in a study of blood T cell repertoires in COVID-19 (dated by TCRdb to 2020 to 2021). Preparation of the library involved the immunoSEQ multiplex PCR assay. Imported from immuneACCESS, the table was reduced by TCRdb to in-frame sequences with V and J called. These copies leave out some clones; in studies compared against another copy, an unresolved V gene accounts for under half, and the cause of the remainder is not known. The sample yields 140,000 to 150,000 clones; more than 75% were counted once. Clones ranked in the top ten supply roughly 4.3% of the sample. The sequencing sample was made of peripheral blood. The receptors were sampled from a man between 60 and 75 years old with acute or convalescent COVID-19.

This chain connects TRBV6-1 to TRBJ2-3; a possible D gene is TRBD1 (5 bases). CDR3 length: 14 amino acids. With 1 base removed from V and 5 bases from J, the gap between germline ends came to 10 bases. From germline, CDR1 is MNHNS and CDR2 SASEGT. The CDR3 DNA sequence: TGTGCCAGCAGTGAAGGGGGCGCAGGAGATACGCAGTATTTT. Translation: CASSEGGAGDTQYF.

The chain combines TRBV7-2 with TRBJ2-7; 8 nucleotides match TRBD2. The germline CDR1 and CDR2 sequences are SGHTA and FQGNSA. The V segment lost 1 base and the J segment 2 bases; nucleotides outside the gene matches: 4. The CDR3 covers 15 residues. The CDR3 is CASSLEAGVPYEQYF. CDR3 DNA: TGTGCCAGCAGCTTAGAAGCGGGGGTACCCTACGAGCAGTACTTC.

The genes are TRBV6-5 and TRBJ2-7; 8 bases are a match to TRBD2. Germline V CDR1 and CDR2: MNHEY, SVGAGI. The CDR3 is 15 residues long. Trimming took 0 bases from V and 3 from J; bases not matched to a gene: 4. CDR3 bases: TGTGCCAGCAGTTACTCTTATGGGACTAGCTACGAGCAGTACTTC. Translation gives CASSYSYGTSYEQYF.

The genes are TRBV24-1 and TRBJ2-7, with D possibly TRBD2 on 5 matching bases. Trimming took off 3 bases at V and 6 bases at J, with 20 bases between the two ends. From germline, CDR1 is KGHDR and CDR2 SFDVKD. This CDR3 contains 16 residues. CDR3 nucleotide sequence: TGTGCCACCAGTGATGCGAATGCGGCTAGCCTTGCCGAGCAGTACTTC. Encoded protein: CATSDANAASLAEQYF.

The gene calls are TRBV7-6 and TRBJ1-2, with a possible D match to TRBD1 (6 bases). Looked up from germline, CDR1 is SGHVS and CDR2 is FNYEAQ. The length of the CDR3 is 15 residues. V was clipped by 0 bases and J by 4 bases, with 12 bases between them. The CDR3 bases are TGTGCCAGCAGCTTAGCGGCAGGGGCGTTCTATGGCTACACCTTC. Translating it yields CASSLAAGAFYGYTF.

V usage is TRBV6-1 and J usage is TRBJ1-4; TRBD1 matches at 9 bases. Trimming cost V 3 bases and J 5 bases; bases outside gene matches: 4. The CDR3 totals 15 residues. The V gene's germline CDR1 is MNHNS and CDR2 SASEGT. CDR3 bases: TGTGCCAGCAGTGAGCCCGGGACAGGGAATGAAAAACTGTTTTTT. This encodes CASSEPGTGNEKLFF.

This clone was seen a handful of times. This chain joins TRBV30 and TRBJ2-2; 9 bases match TRBD2. This CDR3 is built from 19 residues. Germline-derived CDR1 and CDR2 are GTSNPN and SVGIG (reference sequence). With 3 bases clipped from V and 0 bases from J, the junction kept 14 bases outside the gene matches. The CDR3 loop reads CAWSGGVRLAGSNTGELFF. The CDR3 coding sequence is TGTGCCTGGAGCGGCGGGGTTCGCCTAGCGGGATCGAACACCGGGGAGCTGTTTTTT. Full variable domain (missing parts from reference TRBV30 and TRBJ2-2): SQTIHQWPATLVQPVGSPLSLECTVEGTSNPNLYWYRQAAGRGLQLLFYSVGIGQISSEVPQNLSASRPQDRQFILSSKKLLLSDSGFYLCAWSGGVRLAGSNTGELFFGEGSRLTVL.

Details on this clone: The same CDR3 also results from other DNA sequences found in this sample. V is TRBV11-2 and J is TRBJ2-2; TRBD1 aligns across 10 bases. Germline CDR1 SGHAT, CDR2 FQNNGV. The V and J ends lost 3 bases and 6 bases, in that order; junction bases with no gene match: 4. The CDR3 contains 15 residues. CDR3 amino acids: CASSLRQGAAGELFF. In DNA, the CDR3 is TGTGCCAGCAGCTTGAGACAGGGGGCTGCCGGGGAGCTGTTTTTT.

The chain recombines TRBV21-1 with TRBJ2-1; TRBD2 was called by the table and not checked on the DNA. TRBV21-1 constitutes a pseudogene. The CDR3 is made up of 17 amino acids. In DNA, the CDR3 is TGTGCCAGCAGCAGCTGCGGACTAGCCGTCCCATACAATGAGCAGTTCTTC. Translated, it gives CASSSCGLAVPYNEQFF.

The genes are TRBV5-1 and TRBJ2-2; TRBD2 matches at 8 bases. With 0 bases clipped from V and 3 bases from J, the junction kept 4 bases outside the gene matches. This CDR3 is built from 16 residues. CDR1 and CDR2 from the germline V gene are SGHRS and YFSETQ. As DNA, the CDR3 is TGCGCCAGCAGCTTGGCGGGACTAGTCTACACCGGGGAGCTGTTTTTT. Translation gives CASSLAGLVYTGELFF.

The chain has TRBV3-1 (or the pseudogene TRBV3-2) and TRBJ1-1; D uncertain. Trimming left V 4 bases short and J 1 base short, with 13 bases between. The CDR3 has 15 amino acids. Germline CDR1 is LGHDT and CDR2 is YNNKEL (reference sequence). CDR3 in DNA: TGTGCCAGCAGCCCTCACGGAGGTAAGAACACTGAAGCTTTCTTT. Protein product: CASSPHGGKNTEAFF.

This chain connects TRBV7-2 to TRBJ1-2, with D perhaps TRBD1 (5 bases). V was shortened by 2 bases and J by 4 bases, with 11 bases between the two germline ends. The CDR3 runs 14 residues. Germline V gene data show CDR1 as SGHTA and CDR2 as FQGNSA. CDR3 loop: CASSLIGGTYGYTF. CDR3 DNA sequence: TGTGCCAGCAGCTTAATTGGGGGGACCTATGGCTACACCTTC.

The genes are TRBV27 and TRBJ2-2, with D tentatively TRBD1 (6 bases). The germline CDR1 and CDR2 sequences are MNHEY and SMNVEV (reference sequence). The CDR3 is 16 amino acids. Trimming removed 3 bases at V and 0 bases at J, with 11 bases between. The CDR3 here is CASSFIGGSNTGELFF. Here the CDR3 DNA reads TGTGCCAGCAGTTTTATTGGGGGCTCGAACACCGGGGAGCTGTTTTTT.

CDR3 amino acids: CASSRFWGLWETQYF. CDR3 sequence (DNA): TGTGCCAGCAGCCGCTTTTGGGGGCTATGGGAGACCCAGTACTTC. The rearrangement links TRBV9 to TRBJ2-5, with D possibly being TRBD1 (6 bases). Trimming cost V 4 bases and J 5 bases, with 18 bases left between them. From germline, CDR1 is SGDLS and CDR2 YYNGEE. The CDR3 covers 15 residues.